Listed below are T cell receptor beta chains from one sample, sequenced in a study of graft-versus-host responses after intestinal transplantation. TCRdb keeps only in-frame clones here, not all; method: immunoSEQ multiplex PCR. Of fewer than 100,000 clones in the sample, 86% were seen once. The specimen comprised PBMCs, sampled 255 days after intestinal transplant. Receptors were obtained from a human patient who received an intestinal transplant, so some T cells may come from the graft donor. The CDR3 runs from the conserved cysteine through the conserved F or W. D genes are given only for firm matches. The size field is filled for only some rows; it gives once, few, many or a size class.

TRBJ1-2,TRBV25-1,-,-,TGTGCCAGCAGAGAGGGGCTTTATGGCTACACCTTC,CASREGLYGYTF
TRBJ2-3,TRBV18,-,TRBD1,TGTGCCAGCTCACCACGGGACAGCCGCACAGATACGCAGTATTTT,CASSPRDSRTDTQYF
TRBJ2-7,TRBV4-1,-,-,TGCGCCAGCAGCCAAGCCGCAGTGGTCAACGAGCAGTACTTC,CASSQAAVVNEQYF
TRBJ1-1,TRBV6-1,once,-,TGTGCCAGCAGTGAAGCGGGGTCCACTGAAGCTTTCTTT,CASSEAGSTEAFF
TRBJ1-1,TRBV7-8,-,-,TGTGCCAGCAGCGTCACAGGTGGGGAGAACACTGAAGCTTTCTTT,CASSVTGGENTEAFF
TRBJ2-7,TRBV6-6,-,-,TGTGCCAGCAGTTATTCAACATTCGGGGAGCAGTACTTC,CASSYSTFGEQYF
TRBJ2-1,TRBV7-9,-,-,TGTGCCAGCAACCGAGAAGTTTCTTCCTACAATGAGCAGTTCTTC,CASNREVSSYNEQFF
TRBJ2-4,TRBV27,-,-,TGTGCCAGCAGTCGGCAAGGGGAGTGGCGGCCTAAGGTTCAGTACTTC,CASSRQGEWRPKVQYF
TRBJ1-6,TRBV5-8,once,-,TGTGCCAGCAGCCGATTTAACCTCGGGACCGAGGCCTACTTT,CASSRFNLGTEAYF
TRBJ2-3,TRBV7-9,once,TRBD2,TGTGCCAGCAGCTCCCCAGCGGGGGGCACAGATACGCAGTATTTT,CASSSPAGGTDTQYF
TRBJ1-3,TRBV29-1,-,-,TGCAGCGTGCTTCAGGGGCCCGACACCATATATTTT,CSVLQGPDTIYF
TRBJ1-4,TRBV6-5,-,-,TGTGCCAGCGGGTACAGTGCAACTAATGAAAAACTGTTTTTT,CASGYSATNEKLFF
TRBJ1-1,TRBV11-2,-,-,TGTGCCAGCAGCTTAGCTGGGCTAGAAGCTTTCTTT,CASSLAGLEAFF
TRBJ1-3,TRBV28,-,-,TGTGCCAGCAGTTTAGCGGTCTCTGGAAACACCATATATTTT,CASSLAVSGNTIYF
TRBJ1-3,TRBV4-1,-,-,TGCGCCAGCAGCCAAGATGGCCAAGTTGAGTCCTTCTCTGGAAACACCATATATTTT,CASSQDGQVESFSGNTIYF
TRBJ1-2,TRBV4-1,-,-,TGCGCCAGCAGCCAAATTTGGGGCGGCAACTATGGCTACACCTTC,CASSQIWGGNYGYTF
TRBJ2-7,TRBV11-2,once,-,TGTGCCAGCAGCCGAGGCGACTACGAGCAGTACTTC,CASSRGDYEQYF
TRBJ2-7,TRBV13,-,-,TGTGCCAGCAGTTTTGGCGGTACCTACGAGCAGTACTTC,CASSFGGTYEQYF
TRBJ2-3,TRBV28,-,-,TGTGCCAGCAGAAAAGACAAAGATACGCAGTATTTT,CASRKDKDTQYF
TRBJ1-1,TRBV29-1,once,-,TGCAGCGGTGCACAGGTCATGAACACTGAAGCTTTCTTT,CSGAQVMNTEAFF
TRBJ1-6,TRBV28,few,-,TGTGCCAGCAGTCCACCAGGCGGGGGGTATAATTCACCCCTCCACTTT,CASSPPGGGYNSPLHF
TRBJ1-3,TRBV28,-,-,TGTGCCAGCAGTTTAGCGGGGCCAATCTCTGGAAACACCATATATTTT,CASSLAGPISGNTIYF
TRBJ2-7,TRBV11-2,-,-,TGTGCCAGCAGCCCCACTGTCTACGAGCAGTACTTC,CASSPTVYEQYF
TRBJ2-1,TRBV6-6,-,TRBD1,TGTGCCAGCACTTACGGGACAGGGAGAAGGCAGTTCTTC,CASTYGTGRRQFF
TRBJ2-1,TRBV6-5,-,TRBD2,TGTGCCAGCAATGGCGGGAGCTCCTACAATGAGCAGTTCTTC,CASNGGSSYNEQFF
TRBJ2-5,TRBV6-1,-,-,TGTGCCAGCAGTACAGGGGGGGGAGAGACCCAGTACTTC,CASSTGGGETQYF
TRBJ2-5,TRBV9,-,TRBD2,TGTGCCAGCAGCCCCAGCGGGAGGGCCCCCGAGACCCAGTACTTC,CASSPSGRAPETQYF
TRBJ1-1,TRBV7-6,-,-,TGTGCCAGCAGCTTAGCGCAGGGCACTGAAGCTTTCTTT,CASSLAQGTEAFF
TRBJ1-5,TRBV28,-,TRBD1,TGTGCCAGCAACGACAGGGGGGGTAATCAGCCCCAGCATTTT,CASNDRGGNQPQHF
TRBJ2-1,TRBV27,-,TRBD1,TGTGCCAGCAGTCTAGGGACAGGGACAAATGAGCAGTTCTTC,CASSLGTGTNEQFF
TRBJ1-6,TRBV6-5,-,-,TGTGCCAGCAGTTACCGGGACACCGATTCACCCCTCCACTTT,CASSYRDTDSPLHF
TRBJ2-7,TRBV20-1,-,-,TGCAGTGTTCTGGGAACCTACGAGCAGTACTTC,CSVLGTYEQYF
TRBJ1-4,TRBV6-1,few,-,TGTGCCAGCAGTGACAGGGAGAAACTGTTTTTT,CASSDREKLFF
TRBJ2-2,TRBV10-3,-,-,TGTGCCATCGCAGGGGATACCGGGGAGCTGTTTTTT,CAIAGDTGELFF
TRBJ2-1,TRBV2,-,TRBD2,TGTGCCAGCAGGGCTTTAGCGGGGGAGCAGTTCTTC,CASRALAGEQFF
TRBJ1-2,TRBV28,-,-,TGTGCCAGCGGGGGACCTTATGGCTACACCTTC,CASGGPYGYTF
TRBJ1-4,TRBV9,-,TRBD1,TGTGCCAGCAGCGTAGATCCGACAGGGGCCGAAAAACTGTTTTTT,CASSVDPTGAEKLFF